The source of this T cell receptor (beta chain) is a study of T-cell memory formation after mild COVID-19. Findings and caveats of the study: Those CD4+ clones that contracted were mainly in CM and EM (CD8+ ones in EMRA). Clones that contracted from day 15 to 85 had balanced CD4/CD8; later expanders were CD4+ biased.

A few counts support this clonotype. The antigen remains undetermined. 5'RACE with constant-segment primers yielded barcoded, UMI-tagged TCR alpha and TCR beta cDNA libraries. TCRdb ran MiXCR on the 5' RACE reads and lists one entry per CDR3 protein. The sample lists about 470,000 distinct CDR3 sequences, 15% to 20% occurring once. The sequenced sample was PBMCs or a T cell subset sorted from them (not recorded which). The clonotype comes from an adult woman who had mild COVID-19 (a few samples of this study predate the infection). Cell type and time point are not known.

DNA of the CDR3: TGTGCCACCAGCAGAGATCGACAGGTCCTGACTTTC. Encoded protein: CATSRDRQVLTF. The chain recombines TRBV15 with TRBJ2-6; perhaps TRBD1 as D (5 bases). V was shortened by 0 bases and J by 13 bases, with 7 bases between the two germline ends. This CDR3 spans 12 amino acids. The germline V gene encodes CDR1 LNHNV and CDR2 YYDKDF (reference sequence).